A selection of T cell receptor beta chains follows, all from one sample in a study of technical replicates of blood from a few donors. TCRdb's copy holds only in-frame clones and misses some; the assay was immunoSEQ multiplex PCR. This table has more than 65,000 clones, about 97% appearing once. Sequencing was performed on T cells isolated from PBMCs. The receptors derive from a human donor in good health. Both conserved end residues are part of each CDR3. The D gene is left open where the match is weak. Size values are once, few and many counts, or a class for expanded clones, and some rows have none.

-,TRBV6-5,TRBJ1-3,TRBD1,TGTGCCAGCAGTGGCTCGGACAGGGGCTACACCATATATTTT,CASSGSDRGYTIYF
-,TRBV28,TRBJ2-3,TRBD2,TGTGCCAGCAGTTTGGTTCTAGCGGGAGAAACAGATACGCAGTATTTT,CASSLVLAGETDTQYF
-,TRBV2,TRBJ1-5,-,TGTGCCAGCATTGGAGGGGTTAGGCAGCCCCAGCATTTT,CASIGGVRQPQHF
few,TRBV30,TRBJ2-5,-,TGTGCCTGGAGTGTCCAGGGTACGGAGACCCAGTACTTC,CAWSVQGTETQYF
-,TRBV25-1,TRBJ2-1,-,TGTGCCAGCAGTGCCGTACAGAGCTCCTACAATGAGCAGTTCTTC,CASSAVQSSYNEQFF
-,TRBV6-5,TRBJ1-5,-,TGTGCCAGCAGTCCTATCGGACAGAGCCATCAGCCCCAGCATTTT,CASSPIGQSHQPQHF
-,TRBV7-9,TRBJ2-5,TRBD1,TGTGCCAGCAGCTATCTGGGACAGGGAGAGACCCAGTACTTC,CASSYLGQGETQYF
-,TRBV28,TRBJ1-5,TRBD1,TGTGCCAGCAGGGACAGGGGGCATCAGCCCCAGCATTTT,CASRDRGHQPQHF
-,TRBV5-1,TRBJ2-7,TRBD2,TGCGCCAGCAGCTTCCTAGCGGGAGCCACTTACGAGCAGTACTTC,CASSFLAGATYEQYF
-,TRBV2,TRBJ1-2,TRBD1,TGTGCCAGCAGTGGGGAGGACAGGGACGGCTACACCTTC,CASSGEDRDGYTF
-,TRBV4-2,TRBJ1-1,-,TGTGCCAGCAGCCAAGAGGCGGTGGGGGGTGAAGCTTTCTTT,CASSQEAVGGEAFF
-,TRBV18,TRBJ2-1,-,TGTGCCAGCTCCCCCCCCATCGCGGGGCCCATAAATGAGCAGTTCTTC,CASSPPIAGPINEQFF
-,TRBV4-1,TRBJ2-5,-,TGCGCCAGCAGCCAAGAGGGGACACTACTCCAAGAGACCCAGTACTTC,CASSQEGTLLQETQYF
-,TRBV28,TRBJ2-3,-,TGTGCCAGCAGTTTAGAAAAACTAGCCACAGATACGCAGTATTTT,CASSLEKLATDTQYF
-,TRBV6-5,TRBJ2-1,-,TGTGCCAGCAGTTATTCTATAAGCTCCTACAATGAGCAGTTCTTC,CASSYSISSYNEQFF
-,TRBV19,TRBJ2-3,TRBD2,TGTGCCAGTAGTATAGCAGCGGGGAGCACAGATACGCAGTATTTT,CASSIAAGSTDTQYF
-,TRBV6-5,TRBJ1-1,-,TGTGCCATTAGTGGAGGAACTGAAGCTTTCTTT,CAISGGTEAFF
-,TRBV5-1,TRBJ1-1,TRBD1,TGCGCCAGCAGCTTGCGGCAGGGGGCGAACACTGAAGCTTTCTTT,CASSLRQGANTEAFF
-,TRBV6-5,TRBJ2-7,TRBD1,TGTGCCAGCAGCCTGGACAGGGGCTACGAGCAGTACTTC,CASSLDRGYEQYF
-,TRBV9,TRBJ1-1,-,TGTGCCAGCAGCGTAGCTCGACAGCTGAACACTGAAGCTTTCTTT,CASSVARQLNTEAFF
-,TRBV5-5,TRBJ2-7,-,TGTGCCAGCTCTATATCGCGCGAGCCGGGGACCTACGAGCAGTACTTC,CASSISREPGTYEQYF
-,TRBV6-5,TRBJ2-7,-,TGTGCCAGCAGTTACGATGCCGAATCCGGCGAGCAGTACTTC,CASSYDAESGEQYF
-,TRBV5-4,TRBJ2-5,-,TGTGCCAGCAGCTTGAATATAATAGAGACCCAGTACTTC,CASSLNIIETQYF
-,TRBV11-2,TRBJ2-7,TRBD1,TGTGCCAGCAGCTTAGTAGTTTGGACAGGGGTGGCAGACGAGCAGTACTTC,CASSLVVWTGVADEQYF
-,TRBV7-8,TRBJ2-7,-,TGTGCCAGCAGCTTAGATAGTTGGGGCAACGAGCAGTACTTC,CASSLDSWGNEQYF
-,TRBV5-4,TRBJ1-1,TRBD1,TGTGCCAGCAGCGCGGACAGGGGGTTCCCTGAAGCTTTCTTT,CASSADRGFPEAFF
-,TRBV5-5,TRBJ1-1,-,TGTGCCAGCAGCTTACAAAGAAACACTGAAGCTTTCTTT,CASSLQRNTEAFF
-,TRBV30,TRBJ2-1,TRBD2,TGTGCCTGGAGTGTTCTTGGGCCTAGCGGCCCCACGTCTGAGCAGTTCTTC,CAWSVLGPSGPTSEQFF
-,TRBV7-3,TRBJ1-2,-,TGTGCCAGCAGCTTAACATCAGGGTCTGGCTACACCTTC,CASSLTSGSGYTF
-,TRBV7-3,TRBJ2-1,TRBD2,TGTGCCAGCAGCTTAAGGGGCGGGAGGGCCAGTGAGCAGTTCTTC,CASSLRGGRASEQFF
-,TRBV6-5,TRBJ2-3,TRBD1,TGTGCCAGCAGATGGACAGGGGGCACAGATACGCAGTATTTT,CASRWTGGTDTQYF
-,TRBV28,TRBJ2-1,TRBD2,TGTGCCAGCAGTTCTGACAGGGTAAATATGAGACTAGCGGGTATTAGCGTCGGTGAGCAGTTCTTC,CASSSDRVNMRLAGISVGEQFF
-,TRBV28,TRBJ1-4,-,TGTGCCAGCGCCAGTAATGAAAAACTGTTTTTT,CASASNEKLFF
-,TRBV4-3,TRBJ2-7,TRBD1,TGCGCCAGCAGCCCGGGACAGGGGGCGTACGAGCAGTACTTC,CASSPGQGAYEQYF
-,TRBV30,TRBJ1-3,-,TGTGCCTGGGACAGTGGAAACACCATATATTTT,CAWDSGNTIYF
-,TRBV9,TRBJ2-7,TRBD2,TGTGCCAGCAGCCCGCGGCTAGCGGGTAACGAGCAGTACTTC,CASSPRLAGNEQYF
-,TRBV9,TRBJ2-1,TRBD1,TGTGCCAGCAGTGGACCTCCGGGACAGGGTAGGAATGAGCAGTTCTTC,CASSGPPGQGRNEQFF
-,TRBV27,TRBJ1-2,-,TGTGCCAGCAGTTTAGGAGGGGACTATGGCTACACCTTC,CASSLGGDYGYTF
-,TRBV11-2,TRBJ2-5,TRBD1,TGTGCCAGCAGCCCGCAGGGGGAAGGAAAGACCCAGTACTTC,CASSPQGEGKTQYF
-,TRBV4-2,TRBJ2-7,-,TGTGCCAGCAGCCAAGAAGTAGGGGGTTCCTACGAGCAGTACTTC,CASSQEVGGSYEQYF
-,TRBV7-9,TRBJ1-1,-,TGTGCCAGCAGCCCAATTGGTGTCAGGGGTCTGAACACTGAAGCTTTCTTT,CASSPIGVRGLNTEAFF
-,TRBV19,TRBJ1-2,-,TGTGCCAGTAGTATACCGGCAGGGGTTGGCTACACCTTC,CASSIPAGVGYTF
-,TRBV7-3,TRBJ1-2,TRBD1,TGTGCCAGCAGTTCCGGGACAGGGGTTTCCTCCTATGGCTACACCTTC,CASSSGTGVSSYGYTF
-,TRBV10-2,TRBJ2-1,TRBD2,TGCGCCAGCAGCTCTAGCGGGAGGGTCTACAATGAGCAGTTCTTC,CASSSSGRVYNEQFF
-,TRBV27,TRBJ1-1,TRBD1,TGTGCCAGCAGTTGGGCCCAGGGGGTGACTGAAGCTTTCTTT,CASSWAQGVTEAFF
once,TRBV29-1,TRBJ2-4,-,TGCAGCGTTGAAGAGGGTGGGAGGGGGAACATTCAGTACTTC,CSVEEGGRGNIQYF
-,TRBV4-2,TRBJ2-2,TRBD2,TGTGCCAGCAGCCAAGTTCCCTGGCGGGAGGGCCTCGCGGCCGGGGAGCTGTTTTTT,CASSQVPWREGLAAGELFF
-,TRBV13,TRBJ1-4,TRBD1,TGTGCCAGCAGCCGAAAAGGGGGCTTTAATGAAAAACTGTTTTTT,CASSRKGGFNEKLFF
-,TRBV5-1,TRBJ2-7,-,TGCGCCAGCAGCCCCTCGGGGAGTAGGGAGTCCTACGAGCAGTACTTC,CASSPSGSRESYEQYF
-,TRBV30,TRBJ1-1,-,TGTGCCGGAACTCAGGGCCTGGGAATGAACACTGAAGCTTTCTTT,CAGTQGLGMNTEAFF
-,TRBV2,TRBJ2-1,TRBD2,TGTGCCAGCAGCGGGAGGGCCTATGAGCAGTTCTTC,CASSGRAYEQFF
-,TRBV11-3,TRBJ2-7,TRBD2,TGTGCCAGCAGCCTAGGAGGCGGGGAGGGCTACGAGCAGTACTTC,CASSLGGGEGYEQYF
-,TRBV5-6,TRBJ1-5,-,TGTGCCAGCAGCACGGCGGGACCGAGCAATCAGCCCCAGCATTTT,CASSTAGPSNQPQHF
-,TRBV7-7,TRBJ2-1,TRBD2,TGTGCTAGCAGCTTAGATCTCGCGGGAGAAATCCACAATGAGCAGTTCTTC,CASSLDLAGEIHNEQFF
-,TRBV7-2,TRBJ1-2,-,TGTGCCAGCAGCTTAGACAGGATCTATGGCTACACCTTC,CASSLDRIYGYTF
-,TRBV9,TRBJ1-4,-,TGTGCCAGCAGCGTTACAGGGTGGGATGAAAAACTGTTTTTT,CASSVTGWDEKLFF
-,TRBV19,TRBJ2-5,TRBD2,TGTGCCAGTAGTATGTACGAGCGGGAGGTTTTGGAGACCCAGTACTTC,CASSMYEREVLETQYF
-,TRBV7-8,TRBJ1-1,TRBD1,TGTGCCAGCAGCTCGAACAGGGGAGGCACTGAAGCTTTCTTT,CASSSNRGGTEAFF